The TCR beta chain under discussion was sequenced for a study of cytomegalovirus exposure and HLA in healthy donors. Primers included in the PCR were 60 Vbeta and 13 Jbeta primers. The table came from immunoSEQ multiplex PCR; TCRdb's copy has only in-frame clones and leaves some out. This sample carries over 150,000 clones, about 79% of them seen once, and the ten largest clones take about 0.094%. This clone was detected a few times. Looked up from germline, CDR1 is SEHNR and CDR2 is FQNEAQ (reference sequence). The J segment lost 0 bases and the V segment lost 5 bases, leaving 6 bases of the junction unmatched. This CDR3 region has 16 residues.

The sequence was obtained from a boy aged 2 to 10 in good health and CMV-seronegative. This sequence joins TRBV7-9 and TRBJ2-1, with 8 bases fitting TRBD1. The specimen was PBMCs. The DNA of the CDR3 is TGTGCCAGCAGCGCGGACAGGGCTAGCTCCTACAATGAGCAGTTCTTC. Translated: CASSADRASSYNEQFF.